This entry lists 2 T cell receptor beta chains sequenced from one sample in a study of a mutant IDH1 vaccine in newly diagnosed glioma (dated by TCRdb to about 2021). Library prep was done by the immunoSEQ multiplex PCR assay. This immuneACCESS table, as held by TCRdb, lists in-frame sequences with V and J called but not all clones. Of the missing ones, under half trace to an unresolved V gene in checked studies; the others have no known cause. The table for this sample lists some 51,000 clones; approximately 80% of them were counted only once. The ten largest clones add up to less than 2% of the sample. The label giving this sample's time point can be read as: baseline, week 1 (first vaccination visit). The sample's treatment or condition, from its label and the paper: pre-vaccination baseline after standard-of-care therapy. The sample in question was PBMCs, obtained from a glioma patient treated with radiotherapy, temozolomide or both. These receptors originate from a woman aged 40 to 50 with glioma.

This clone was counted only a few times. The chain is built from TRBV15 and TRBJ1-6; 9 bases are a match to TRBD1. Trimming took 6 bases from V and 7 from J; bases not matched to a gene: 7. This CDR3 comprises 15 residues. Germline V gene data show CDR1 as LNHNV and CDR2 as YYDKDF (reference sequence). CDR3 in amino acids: CATSPGDRANSPLHF. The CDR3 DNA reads TGTGCCACCAGTCCAGGGGACAGGGCAAATTCACCCCTCCACTTT.

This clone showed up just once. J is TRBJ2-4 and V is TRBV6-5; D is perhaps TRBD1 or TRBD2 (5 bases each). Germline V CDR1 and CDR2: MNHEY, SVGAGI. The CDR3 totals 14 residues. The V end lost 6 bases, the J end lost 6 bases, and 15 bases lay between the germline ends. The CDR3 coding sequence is TGTGCCAGCAGCCCGGGACGGGGTTTAAACATTCAGTACTTC. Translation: CASSPGRGLNIQYF.